This TCR beta chain stems from a study of Ad26.COV2.S vaccination and SARS-CoV-2 variants. Profiled with immunoSEQ multiplex PCR; TCRdb holds only in-frame clones, not every one. The data show 400,000 to 450,000 clones, 92% seen once. Losses at the gene ends were 3 bases for V and 1 base for J; bases not matched to a gene: 5. This CDR3 region has 16 residues. Per the germline V gene, CDR1 is KGHSH and CDR2 is LQKENI. Specified treatment: roughly 18 received Ad26.COV2.S at low or high dose, single or two shots; five or six received placebo; per-sample allocation not given. At day 63 after the first vaccine or placebo injection, samples were drawn.

The V and J genes are TRBV18 and TRBJ1-3; 8 bases line up with TRBD1. Sequencing used peripheral blood, obtained in a trial of Ad26.COV2.S vaccine versus placebo. The sequence came from a person aged 18-65 years who received the Ad26.COV2.S COVID-19 vaccine or a placebo. CDR3 region: CASSPQGASSGNTIYF. The CDR3, as DNA: TGTGCCAGCTCACCTCAGGGGGCATCTTCTGGAAACACCATATATTTT.